The following is a T cell receptor beta chain sequence with its context. The sample is drawn from a study of response to subunit inactivated influenza vaccine. The germline CDR1 and CDR2 sequences are SGHVS and FQNEAQ. V dropped 5 bases and J dropped 3; count of bases not matched to a gene: 6. The CDR3 has 14 amino acids. One entry per CDR3 protein results from TCRdb running MiXCR on the RT-PCR reads. This table has about 540,000 distinct CDR3 sequences, approximately 24% appearing once. These records were also assigned to another study, of T cells expressing NK-cell markers. That source adds: UMI-tagged 5'RACE template switching yielded the TCR beta cDNA. Five or six donors carried dominant NKG2C+ clonotypes that made up about 1.0-7.0% of their CD8+ T cells. These clonotypes also led the CD3+CD56-NKG2C+ fraction in a handful of donors. HCMV specificity was not established for the expanded NKG2C+ T cell clones.

This chain joins TRBV7-8 and TRBJ1-1; 7 positions agree with TRBD1. This TCR was sampled from a man in his forties or fifties who received an inactivated influenza vaccine. Source: CD4+ T cells sorted from PBMCs, taken 12 days after vaccination. In DNA form, the CDR3 reads TGTGCCAGCAGCCTAGGGGGCCTGGACACTGAAGCTTTCTTT. This translates into CASSLGGLDTEAFF.